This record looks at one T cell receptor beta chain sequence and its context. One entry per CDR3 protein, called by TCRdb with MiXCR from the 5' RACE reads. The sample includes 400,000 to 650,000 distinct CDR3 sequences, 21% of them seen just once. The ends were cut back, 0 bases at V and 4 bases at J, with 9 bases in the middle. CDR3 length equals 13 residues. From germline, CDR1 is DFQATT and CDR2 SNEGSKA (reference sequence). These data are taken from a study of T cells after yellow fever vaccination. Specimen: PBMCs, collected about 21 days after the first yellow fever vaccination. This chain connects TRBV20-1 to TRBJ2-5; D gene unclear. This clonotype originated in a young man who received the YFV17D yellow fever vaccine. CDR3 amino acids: CSARDLSGETQYF. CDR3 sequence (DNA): TGCAGTGCTAGAGATCTGAGTGGAGAGACCCAGTACTTC.